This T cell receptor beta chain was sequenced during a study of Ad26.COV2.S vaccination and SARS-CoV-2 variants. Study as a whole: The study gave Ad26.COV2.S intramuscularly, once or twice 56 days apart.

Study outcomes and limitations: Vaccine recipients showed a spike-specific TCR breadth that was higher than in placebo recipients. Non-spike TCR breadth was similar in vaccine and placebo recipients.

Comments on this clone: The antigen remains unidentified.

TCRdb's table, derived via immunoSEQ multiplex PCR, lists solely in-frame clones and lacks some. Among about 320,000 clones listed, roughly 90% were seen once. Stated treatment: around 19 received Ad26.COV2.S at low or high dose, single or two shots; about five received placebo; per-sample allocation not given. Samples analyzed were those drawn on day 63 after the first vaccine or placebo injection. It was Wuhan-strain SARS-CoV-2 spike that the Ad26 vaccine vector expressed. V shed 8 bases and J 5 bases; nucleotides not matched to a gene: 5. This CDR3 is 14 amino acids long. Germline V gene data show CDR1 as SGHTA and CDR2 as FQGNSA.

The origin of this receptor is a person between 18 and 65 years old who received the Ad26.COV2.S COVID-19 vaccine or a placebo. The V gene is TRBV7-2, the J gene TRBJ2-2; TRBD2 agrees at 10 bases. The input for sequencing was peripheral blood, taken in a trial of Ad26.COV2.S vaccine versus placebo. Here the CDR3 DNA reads TGTGCCAGCGGCCTAGCGGGGGTAACCGGGGAGCTGTTTTTT. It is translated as CASGLAGVTGELFF.